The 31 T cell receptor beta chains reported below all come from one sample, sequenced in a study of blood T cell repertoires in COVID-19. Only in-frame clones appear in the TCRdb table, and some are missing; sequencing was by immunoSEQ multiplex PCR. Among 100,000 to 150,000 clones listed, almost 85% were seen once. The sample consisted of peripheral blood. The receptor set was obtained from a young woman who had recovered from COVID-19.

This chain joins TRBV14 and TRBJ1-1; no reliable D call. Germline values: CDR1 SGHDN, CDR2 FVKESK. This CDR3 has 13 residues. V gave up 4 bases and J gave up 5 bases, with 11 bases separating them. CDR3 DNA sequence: TGTGCCAGCAGCCGCAGCGCGTTTACTGAAGCTTTCTTT. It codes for CASSRSAFTEAFF.

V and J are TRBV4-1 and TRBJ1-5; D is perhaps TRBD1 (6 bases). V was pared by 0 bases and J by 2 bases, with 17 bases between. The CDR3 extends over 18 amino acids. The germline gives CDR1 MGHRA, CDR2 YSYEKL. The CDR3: CASSQDEQGSVRNQPQHF. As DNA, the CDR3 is TGCGCCAGCAGCCAAGATGAACAGGGTTCTGTTCGCAATCAGCCCCAGCATTTT.

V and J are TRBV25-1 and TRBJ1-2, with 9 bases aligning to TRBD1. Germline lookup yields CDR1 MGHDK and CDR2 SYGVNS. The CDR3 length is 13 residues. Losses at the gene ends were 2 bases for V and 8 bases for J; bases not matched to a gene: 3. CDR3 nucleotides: TGTGCCAGCAGTGAAGGGACAGGGTCGGGCTACACCTTC. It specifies CASSEGTGSGYTF.

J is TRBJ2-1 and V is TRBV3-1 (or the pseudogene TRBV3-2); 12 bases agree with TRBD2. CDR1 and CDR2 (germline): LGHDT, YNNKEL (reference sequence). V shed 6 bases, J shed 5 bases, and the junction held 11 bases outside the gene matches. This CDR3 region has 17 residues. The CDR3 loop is CASRSWELAGGDNEQFF. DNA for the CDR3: TGTGCCAGCAGGAGTTGGGAACTAGCGGGGGGAGACAATGAGCAGTTCTTC.

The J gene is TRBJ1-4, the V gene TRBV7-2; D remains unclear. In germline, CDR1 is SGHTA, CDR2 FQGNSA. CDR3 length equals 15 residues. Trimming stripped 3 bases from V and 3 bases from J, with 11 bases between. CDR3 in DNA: TGTGCCAGCAGCTTCCGGGGTCCATCTAATGAAAAACTGTTTTTT. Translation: CASSFRGPSNEKLFF.

CDR3 region: CASTATGDDSYEQYF. CDR3 DNA sequence: TGTGCCAGCACCGCTACAGGGGACGACTCCTACGAGCAGTACTTC. The chain carries TRBV21-1 and TRBJ2-7; TRBD1, the table's D call, lacks a check against the DNA. TRBV21-1 is a listed pseudogene. CDR3 size: 15 residues.

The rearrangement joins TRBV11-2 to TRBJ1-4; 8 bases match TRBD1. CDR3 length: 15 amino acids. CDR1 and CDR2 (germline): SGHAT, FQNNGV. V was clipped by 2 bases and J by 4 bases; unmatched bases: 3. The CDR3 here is CASSLQGAGNEKLFF. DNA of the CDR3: TGTGCCAGCAGCTTACAGGGGGCGGGTAATGAAAAACTGTTTTTT.

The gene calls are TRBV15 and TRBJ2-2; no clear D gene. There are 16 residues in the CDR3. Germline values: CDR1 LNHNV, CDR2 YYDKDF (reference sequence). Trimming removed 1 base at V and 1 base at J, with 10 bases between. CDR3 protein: CATSRVNTVNTGELFF. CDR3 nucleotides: TGTGCCACCAGCAGAGTTAATACAGTGAACACCGGGGAGCTGTTTTTT.

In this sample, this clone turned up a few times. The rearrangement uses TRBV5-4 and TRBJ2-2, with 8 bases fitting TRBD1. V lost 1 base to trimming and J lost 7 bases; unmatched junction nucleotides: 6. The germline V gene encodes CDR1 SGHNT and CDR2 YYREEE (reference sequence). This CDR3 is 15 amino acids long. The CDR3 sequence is CASSLSQGAHGELFF. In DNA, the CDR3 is TGTGCCAGCAGCTTGTCCCAGGGGGCGCACGGGGAGCTGTTTTTT.

The CDR3 reads CASSLSFGTDTQYF. In DNA form, the CDR3 reads TGTGCCAGCAGTTTGTCGTTCGGCACAGATACGCAGTATTTT. The chain couples TRBV27 to TRBJ2-3, with unresolved D. The V end was cut by 3 bases, the J end by 1 base, with 8 bases between. This CDR3 is built from 14 residues. CDR1 and CDR2 from the germline V gene are MNHEY and SMNVEV (reference sequence).

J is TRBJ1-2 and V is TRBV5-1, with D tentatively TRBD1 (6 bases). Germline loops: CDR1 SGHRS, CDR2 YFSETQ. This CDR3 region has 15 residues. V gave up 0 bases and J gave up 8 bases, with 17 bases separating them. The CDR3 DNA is TGCGCCAGCAGCTTGGTAGCAGGGGCAGATGGGGGCTACACCTTC. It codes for CASSLVAGADGGYTF.

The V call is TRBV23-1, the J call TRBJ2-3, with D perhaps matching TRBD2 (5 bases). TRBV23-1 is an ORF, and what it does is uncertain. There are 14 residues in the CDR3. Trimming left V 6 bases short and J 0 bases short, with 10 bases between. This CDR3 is CASREDGSTDTQYF. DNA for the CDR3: TGCGCCAGCAGGGAGGACGGTAGCACAGATACGCAGTATTTT.

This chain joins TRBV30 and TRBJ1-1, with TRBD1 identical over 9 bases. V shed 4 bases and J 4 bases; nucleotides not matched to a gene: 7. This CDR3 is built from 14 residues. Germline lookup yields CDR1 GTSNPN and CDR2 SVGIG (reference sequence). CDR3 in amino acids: CAWKYRGLSTEAFF. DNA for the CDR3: TGTGCCTGGAAATACAGGGGGCTGAGCACTGAAGCTTTCTTT. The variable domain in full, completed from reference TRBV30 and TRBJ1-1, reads SQTIHQWPATLVQPVGSPLSLECTVEGTSNPNLYWYRQAAGRGLQLLFYSVGIGQISSEVPQNLSASRPQDRQFILSSKKLLLSDSGFYLCAWKYRGLSTEAFFGQGTRLTVV.

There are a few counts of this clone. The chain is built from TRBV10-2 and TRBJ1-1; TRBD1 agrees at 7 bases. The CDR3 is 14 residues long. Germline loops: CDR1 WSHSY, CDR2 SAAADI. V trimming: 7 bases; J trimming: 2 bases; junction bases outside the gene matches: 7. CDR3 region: CASTRGQVNTEAFF. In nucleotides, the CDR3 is TGCGCCAGCACAAGAGGACAGGTTAACACTGAAGCTTTCTTT.

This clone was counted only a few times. The CDR3 DNA reads as TGTGCCACCAGCAGAGACAGGGGGGAGGCCAACGTCCTGACTTTC. It is translated as CATSRDRGEANVLTF. The V and J genes are TRBV15 and TRBJ2-6, with TRBD1 as a possible D gene (7 bases). Trimming shortened V by 0 bases and J by 6 bases, and 9 bases separated the two germline ends. There are 15 residues in the CDR3. Germline loops: CDR1 LNHNV, CDR2 YYDKDF (reference sequence).

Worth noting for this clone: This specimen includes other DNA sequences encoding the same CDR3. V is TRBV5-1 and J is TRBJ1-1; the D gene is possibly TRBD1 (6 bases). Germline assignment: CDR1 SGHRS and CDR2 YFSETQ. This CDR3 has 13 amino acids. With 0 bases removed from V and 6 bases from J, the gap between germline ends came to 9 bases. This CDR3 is CASSLGDRPEAFF. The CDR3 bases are TGCGCCAGCAGCTTGGGAGACAGGCCTGAAGCTTTCTTT.

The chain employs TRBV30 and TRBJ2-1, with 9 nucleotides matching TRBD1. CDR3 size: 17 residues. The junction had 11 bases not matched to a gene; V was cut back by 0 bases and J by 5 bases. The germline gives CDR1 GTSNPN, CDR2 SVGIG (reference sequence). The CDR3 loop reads CAWSVLARDRADNEQFF. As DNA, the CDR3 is TGTGCCTGGAGTGTACTTGCCCGGGACAGGGCAGACAATGAGCAGTTCTTC.

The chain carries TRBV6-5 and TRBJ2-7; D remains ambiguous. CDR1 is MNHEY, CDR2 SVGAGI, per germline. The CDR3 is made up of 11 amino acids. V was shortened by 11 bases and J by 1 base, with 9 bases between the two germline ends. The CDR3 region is CASLRSYEQYF. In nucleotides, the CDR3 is TGTGCCTCACTCCGGTCCTACGAGCAGTACTTC.

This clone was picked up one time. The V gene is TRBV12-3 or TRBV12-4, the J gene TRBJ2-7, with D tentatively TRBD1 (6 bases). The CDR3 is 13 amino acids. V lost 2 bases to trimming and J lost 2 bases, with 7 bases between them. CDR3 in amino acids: CASSLTGTYEQYF. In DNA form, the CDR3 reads TGTGCCAGCAGTTTAACAGGGACCTACGAGCAGTACTTC.

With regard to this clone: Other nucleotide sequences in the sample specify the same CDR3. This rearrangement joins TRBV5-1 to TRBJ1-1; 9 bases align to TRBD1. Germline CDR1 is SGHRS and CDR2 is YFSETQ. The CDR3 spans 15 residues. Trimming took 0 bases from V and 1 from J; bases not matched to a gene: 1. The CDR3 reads CASSLAQGANTEAFF. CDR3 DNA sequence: TGCGCCAGCAGCTTGGCACAGGGGGCGAACACTGAAGCTTTCTTT.

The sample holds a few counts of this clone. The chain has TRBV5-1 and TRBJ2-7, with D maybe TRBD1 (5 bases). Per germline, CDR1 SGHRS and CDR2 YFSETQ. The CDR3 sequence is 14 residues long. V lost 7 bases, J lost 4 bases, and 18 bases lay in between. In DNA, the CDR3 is TGCGCCAGCTCTCCTCCCGACAGCCAATACGAGCAGTACTTC. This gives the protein CASSPPDSQYEQYF.

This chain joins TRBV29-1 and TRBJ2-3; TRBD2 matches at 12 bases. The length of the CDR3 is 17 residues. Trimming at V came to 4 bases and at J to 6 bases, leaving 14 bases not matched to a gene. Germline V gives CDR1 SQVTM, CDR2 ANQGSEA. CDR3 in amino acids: CSVVLAGGRWAGDTQYF. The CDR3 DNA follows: TGCAGCGTTGTACTAGCGGGGGGCCGATGGGCCGGCGATACGCAGTATTTT.

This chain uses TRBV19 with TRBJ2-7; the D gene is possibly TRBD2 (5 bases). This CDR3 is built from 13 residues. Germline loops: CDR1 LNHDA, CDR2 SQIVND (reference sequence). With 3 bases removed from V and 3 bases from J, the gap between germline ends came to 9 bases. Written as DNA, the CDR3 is TGTGCCAGTAGTATGAAACGGGGCTACGAGCAGTACTTC. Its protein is CASSMKRGYEQYF.

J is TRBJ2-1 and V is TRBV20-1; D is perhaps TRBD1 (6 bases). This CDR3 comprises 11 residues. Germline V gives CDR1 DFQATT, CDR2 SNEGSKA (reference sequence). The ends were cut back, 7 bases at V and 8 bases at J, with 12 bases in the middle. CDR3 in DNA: TGCAGTGGCAGACAGGCCGATGAGCAGTTCTTC. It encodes CSGRQADEQFF.

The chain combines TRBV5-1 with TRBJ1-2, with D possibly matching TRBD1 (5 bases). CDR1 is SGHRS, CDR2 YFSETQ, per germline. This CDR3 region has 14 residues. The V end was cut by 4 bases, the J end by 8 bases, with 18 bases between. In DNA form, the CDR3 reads TGCGCCAGCAGCCCTACCAGGGAATGGTCGGGCTACACCTTC. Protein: CASSPTREWSGYTF.

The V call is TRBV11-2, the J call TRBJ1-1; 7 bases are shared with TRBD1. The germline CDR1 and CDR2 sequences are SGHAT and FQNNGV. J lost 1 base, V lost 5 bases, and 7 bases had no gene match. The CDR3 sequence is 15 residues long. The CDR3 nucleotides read TGTGCCAGCAGCAAAACAGGGGACAGGAACACTGAAGCTTTCTTT. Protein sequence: CASSKTGDRNTEAFF.

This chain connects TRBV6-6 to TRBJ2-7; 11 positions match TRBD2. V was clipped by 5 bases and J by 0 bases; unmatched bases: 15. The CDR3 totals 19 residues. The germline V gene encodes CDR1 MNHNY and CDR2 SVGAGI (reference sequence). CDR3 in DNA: TGTGCCAGCAGTCCTGCGGGACTAGCGGTTCTTGACCGCTCCTACGAGCAGTACTTC. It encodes CASSPAGLAVLDRSYEQYF.

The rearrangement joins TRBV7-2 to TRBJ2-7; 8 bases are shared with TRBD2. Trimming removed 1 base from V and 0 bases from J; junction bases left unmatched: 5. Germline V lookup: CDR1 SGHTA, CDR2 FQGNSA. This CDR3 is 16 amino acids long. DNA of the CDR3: TGTGCCAGCAGCTTAGGGTCCGGGACTAGCTCCTACGAGCAGTACTTC. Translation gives CASSLGSGTSSYEQYF.

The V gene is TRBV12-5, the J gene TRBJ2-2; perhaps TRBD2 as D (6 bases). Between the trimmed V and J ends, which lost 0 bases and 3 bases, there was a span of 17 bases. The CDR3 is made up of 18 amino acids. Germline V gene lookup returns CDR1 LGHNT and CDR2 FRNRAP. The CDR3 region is CASGLVEGTARDTGELFF. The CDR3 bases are TGTGCTAGTGGTTTGGTTGAGGGGACTGCCCGGGACACCGGGGAGCTGTTTTTT.

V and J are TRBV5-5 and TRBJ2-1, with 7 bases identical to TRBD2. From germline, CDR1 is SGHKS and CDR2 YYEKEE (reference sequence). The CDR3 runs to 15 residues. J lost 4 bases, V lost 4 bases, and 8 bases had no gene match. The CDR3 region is CASSPSRGTYNEQFF. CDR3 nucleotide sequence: TGTGCCAGCAGCCCCTCGCGGGGGACTTACAATGAGCAGTTCTTC.

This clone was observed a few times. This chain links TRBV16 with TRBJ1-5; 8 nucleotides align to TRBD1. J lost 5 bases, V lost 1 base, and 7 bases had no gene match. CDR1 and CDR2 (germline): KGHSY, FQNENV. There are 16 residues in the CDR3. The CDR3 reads CASSQLRTGLYQPQHF. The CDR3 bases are TGTGCCAGCAGCCAATTGAGGACAGGGCTTTATCAGCCCCAGCATTTT.